The 3 T cell receptor beta chains given below trace back to one sample, sequenced in a study of technical replicates of blood from four donors. Clones were sequenced by immunoSEQ multiplex PCR, and TCRdb holds only the in-frame ones, with some missing. Of 74,000 or so clones in the sample, roughly 96% were seen once. Sequencing was performed on T cells isolated from PBMCs. These receptors originate from a human donor in good health.

This chain connects TRBV18 to TRBJ2-7; TRBD1 is a possible D gene (6 bases). Germline V gives CDR1 KGHSH, CDR2 LQKENI. V lost 4 bases and J 4 bases, leaving 14 bases between the germline ends. The CDR3 has 14 amino acids. CDR3 sequence reads: CASSQQGVEYEQYF. The CDR3 nucleotides are TGTGCCAGCTCACAACAGGGAGTCGAGTACGAGCAGTACTTC. The complete variable domain, with remaining parts taken from reference TRBV18 and TRBJ2-7, reads NAGVMQNPRHLVRRRGQEARLRCSPMKGHSHVYWYRQLPEEGLKFMVYLQKENIIDESGMPKERFSAEFPKEGPSILRIQQVVRGDSAAYFCASSQQGVEYEQYFGPGTRLTVT.

The DNA for the CDR3 is TGTGCCAGCAGATTACAGGGTAGCGGGGAGCTGTTTTTT. This encodes CASRLQGSGELFF. This sequence joins TRBV7-9 and TRBJ2-2; TRBD1 might be the D (6 bases). Germline V gene lookup returns CDR1 SEHNR and CDR2 FQNEAQ (reference sequence). This CDR3 has 13 residues. V was clipped by 6 bases and J by 7 bases, with 12 bases between them.

The chain links TRBV2 to TRBJ2-1; 9 bases map to TRBD2. The CDR3 is made up of 15 amino acids. Germline V gene sequence: CDR1 SNHLY, CDR2 FYNNEI. Germline trimming cut 5 bases from V and 6 bases from J; bases unmatched to any gene: 8. CDR3 sequence (DNA): TGTGCCAGCAGTCCTCTTAGCGGGAGAGGCAATGAGCAGTTCTTC. As protein: CASSPLSGRGNEQFF.